These T cell receptor beta chains were read from a single sample in a study of vaccination and CD4 T cells after COVID-19. TCRdb reprocessed the PCR reads with MiXCR, giving one entry per CDR3 protein. The top ten hold about 13% of the sample, which has about 21,000 distinct CDR3 sequences, roughly 50% seen once. Antigens for these TCRs are unknown. The sample here was CD4+ T cells from blood, cultured in vitro, taken about 7 months after SARS-CoV-2 vaccination. The source of these receptors is a human donor who had recovered from COVID-19. Each CDR3 is given with its conserved first and last residue. Each record gives: J gene, V gene, clone size, D gene, CDR3 DNA, CDR3 protein. D genes are given only for firm matches. Clone size appears in some rows only: once, few, many, or a class for an expanded clone.

TRBJ2-5	TRBV7-2	few	TRBD2	TGTGCCAGCAGCTCCTCCTCTAGCGGGATCGTCCAAGATACCCAGTACTTC	CASSSSSSGIVQDTQYF
TRBJ2-4	TRBV7-2	-	TRBD2	TGTGCCAGCAGCTCGAAAGCGGGAGGGCCTAACATTCAGTACTTC	CASSSKAGGPNIQYF
TRBJ2-7	TRBV7-2	-	-	TGTGCCAGCAGCTTCGGACGGTTAAGCTCCTACGAGCAGTACTTC	CASSFGRLSSYEQYF
TRBJ2-1	TRBV24-1	-	-	TGTGCCACCAGCCGGGACGGTCTCTATGAGCAGTTCTTC	CATSRDGLYEQFF
TRBJ1-2	TRBV7-8	few	TRBD1	TGTGCCAGCAGCCCCACCGGACAGGGGAACTATGGCTACACCTTC	CASSPTGQGNYGYTF
TRBJ1-5	TRBV11-3	-	TRBD1	TGTGCCAGCAGCCAAGGGACAGGGGGACAGCCCCAGCATTTT	CASSQGTGGQPQHF
TRBJ2-5	TRBV4-2	-	-	TGTGCCAGCAAAGGTGACTACGAAGAGACCCAGTACTTC	CASKGDYEETQYF
TRBJ1-2	TRBV19	-	-	TGTGCCAGTAGTATATCTGGTAGCGGGGGCGGCTACACCTTC	CASSISGSGGGYTF
TRBJ2-1	TRBV20-1	-	TRBD2	TGCAGTGCTAGGACGCCTAGCGGTCTCGACAATGAGCAGTTCTTC	CSARTPSGLDNEQFF
TRBJ1-2	TRBV7-2	-	-	TGTGCCAGCAGGGCAACTAGGGGTGGTAACTATGGCTACACCTTC	CASRATRGGNYGYTF
TRBJ1-1	TRBV20-1	once	-	TGCAGTGCTAGAGATCACGGGGGCGTTGCTGAAGCTTTCTTT	CSARDHGGVAEAFF